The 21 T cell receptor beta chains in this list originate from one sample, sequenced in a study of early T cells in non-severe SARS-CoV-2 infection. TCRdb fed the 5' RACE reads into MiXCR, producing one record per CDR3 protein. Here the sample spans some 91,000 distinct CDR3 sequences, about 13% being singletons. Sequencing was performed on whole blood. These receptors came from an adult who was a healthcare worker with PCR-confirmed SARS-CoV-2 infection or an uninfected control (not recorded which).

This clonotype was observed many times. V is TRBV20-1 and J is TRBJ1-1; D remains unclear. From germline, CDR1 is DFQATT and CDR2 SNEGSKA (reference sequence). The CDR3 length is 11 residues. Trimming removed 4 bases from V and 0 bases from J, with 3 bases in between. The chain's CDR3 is CSATVNTEAFF. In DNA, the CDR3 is TGCAGTGCTACCGTGAACACTGAAGCTTTCTTT.

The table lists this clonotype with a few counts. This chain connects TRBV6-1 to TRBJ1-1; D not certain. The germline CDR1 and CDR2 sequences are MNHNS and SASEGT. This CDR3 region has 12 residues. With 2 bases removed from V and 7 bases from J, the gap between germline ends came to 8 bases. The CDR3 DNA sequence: TGTGCCAGCAGTGAAAGGTTTGGTGAAGCTTTCTTT. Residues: CASSERFGEAFF.

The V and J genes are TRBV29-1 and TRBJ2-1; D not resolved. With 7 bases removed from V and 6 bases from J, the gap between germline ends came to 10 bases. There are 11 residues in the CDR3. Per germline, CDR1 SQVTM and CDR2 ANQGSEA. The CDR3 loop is CSAESSNEQFF. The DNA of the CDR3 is TGCAGCGCCGAATCTAGCAATGAGCAGTTCTTC.

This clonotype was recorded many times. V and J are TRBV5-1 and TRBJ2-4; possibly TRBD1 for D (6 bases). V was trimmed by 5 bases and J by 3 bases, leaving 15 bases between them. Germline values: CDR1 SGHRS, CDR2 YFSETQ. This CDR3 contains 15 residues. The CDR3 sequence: CASSSGDVDKNIQYF. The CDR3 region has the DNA TGCGCCAGCAGTTCAGGGGACGTTGACAAAAACATTCAGTACTTC.

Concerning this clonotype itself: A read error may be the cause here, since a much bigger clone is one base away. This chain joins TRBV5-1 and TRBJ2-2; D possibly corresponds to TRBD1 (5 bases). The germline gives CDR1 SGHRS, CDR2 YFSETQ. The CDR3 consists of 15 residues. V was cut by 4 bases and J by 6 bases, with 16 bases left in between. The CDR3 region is CASSDAQGYAGELFF. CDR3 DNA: TGCGCCAGCAGCGATGCTCAGGGTTACGCCGGGGAGCTGTTTTTT.

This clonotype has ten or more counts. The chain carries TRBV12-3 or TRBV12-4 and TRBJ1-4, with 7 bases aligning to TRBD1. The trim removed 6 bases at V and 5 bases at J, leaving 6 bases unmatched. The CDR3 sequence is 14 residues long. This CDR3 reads CASRRQGLNEKLFF. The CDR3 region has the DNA TGTGCCAGCAGGCGACAGGGCCTAAATGAAAAACTGTTTTTT.

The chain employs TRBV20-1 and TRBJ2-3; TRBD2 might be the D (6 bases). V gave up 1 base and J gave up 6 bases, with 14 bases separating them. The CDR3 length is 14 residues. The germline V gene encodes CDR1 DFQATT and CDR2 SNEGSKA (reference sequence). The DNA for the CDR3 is TGCAGTGCTAGAGGCGGGGTGGGCTTTGATACGCAGTATTTT. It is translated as CSARGGVGFDTQYF.

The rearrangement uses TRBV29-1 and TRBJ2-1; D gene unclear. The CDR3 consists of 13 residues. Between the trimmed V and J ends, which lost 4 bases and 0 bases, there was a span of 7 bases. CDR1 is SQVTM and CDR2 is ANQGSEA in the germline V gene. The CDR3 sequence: CSVANSSYNEQFF. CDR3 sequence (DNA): TGCAGCGTTGCGAACTCCTCCTACAATGAGCAGTTCTTC.

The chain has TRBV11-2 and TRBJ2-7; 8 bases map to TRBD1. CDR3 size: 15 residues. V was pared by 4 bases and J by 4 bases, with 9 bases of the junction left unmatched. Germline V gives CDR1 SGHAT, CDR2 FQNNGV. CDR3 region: CASSSHRGSLYEQYF. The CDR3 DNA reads TGTGCCAGCAGCTCACACAGGGGGTCCCTTTACGAGCAGTACTTC. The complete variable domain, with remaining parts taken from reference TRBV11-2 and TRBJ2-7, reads EAGVAQSPRYKIIEKRQSVAFWCNPISGHATLYWYQQILGQGPKLLIQFQNNGVVDDSQLPKDRFSAERLKGVDSTLKIQPAKLEDSAVYLCASSSHRGSLYEQYFGPGTRLTVT.

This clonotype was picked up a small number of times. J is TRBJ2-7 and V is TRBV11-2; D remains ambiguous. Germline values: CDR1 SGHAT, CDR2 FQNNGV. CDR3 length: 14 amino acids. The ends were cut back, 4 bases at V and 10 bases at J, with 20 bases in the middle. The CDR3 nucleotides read TGTGCCAGCAGCTCCGCACGGGCCATATTCCCTCAGTACTTC. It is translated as CASSSARAIFPQYF.

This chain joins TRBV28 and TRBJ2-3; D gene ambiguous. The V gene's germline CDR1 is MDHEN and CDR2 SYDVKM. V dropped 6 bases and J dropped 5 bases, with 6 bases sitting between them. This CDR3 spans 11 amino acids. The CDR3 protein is CASRRRDTQYF. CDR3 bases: TGTGCCAGCAGAAGGAGAGATACGCAGTATTTT.

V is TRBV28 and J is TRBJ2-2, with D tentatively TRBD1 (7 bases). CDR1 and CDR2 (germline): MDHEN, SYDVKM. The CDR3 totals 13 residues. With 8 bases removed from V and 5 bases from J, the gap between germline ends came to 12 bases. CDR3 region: CASAGQWTGELFF. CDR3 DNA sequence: TGTGCCAGCGCGGGACAGTGGACCGGGGAGCTGTTTTTT. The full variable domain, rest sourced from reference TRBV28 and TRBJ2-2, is DVKVTQSSRYLVKRTGEKVFLECVQDMDHENMFWYRQDPGLGLRLIYFSYDVKMKEKGDIPEGYSVSREKKERFSLILESASTNQTSMYLCASAGQWTGELFFGEGSRLTVL.

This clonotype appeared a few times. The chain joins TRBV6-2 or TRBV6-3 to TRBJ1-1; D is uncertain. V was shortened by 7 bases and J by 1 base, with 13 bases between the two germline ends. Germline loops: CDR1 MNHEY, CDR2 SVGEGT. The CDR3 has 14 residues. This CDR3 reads CASTYSRENTEAFF. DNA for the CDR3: TGTGCCAGCACCTACTCACGGGAGAACACTGAAGCTTTCTTT.

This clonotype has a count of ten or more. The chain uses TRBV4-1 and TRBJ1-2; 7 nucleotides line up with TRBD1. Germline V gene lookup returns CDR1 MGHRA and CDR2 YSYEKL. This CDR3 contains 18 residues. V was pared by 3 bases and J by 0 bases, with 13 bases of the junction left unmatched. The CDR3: CASSHTGDRPPANYGYTF. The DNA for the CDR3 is TGCGCCAGCAGCCATACAGGGGACAGACCTCCTGCTAACTATGGCTACACCTTC.

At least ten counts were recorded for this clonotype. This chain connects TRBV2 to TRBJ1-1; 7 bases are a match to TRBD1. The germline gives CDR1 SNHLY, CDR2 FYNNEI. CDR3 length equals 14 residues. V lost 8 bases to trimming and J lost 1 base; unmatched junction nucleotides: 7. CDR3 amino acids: CASQRGQGNTEAFF. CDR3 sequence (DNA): TGTGCCAGCCAAAGGGGGCAGGGGAACACTGAAGCTTTCTTT.

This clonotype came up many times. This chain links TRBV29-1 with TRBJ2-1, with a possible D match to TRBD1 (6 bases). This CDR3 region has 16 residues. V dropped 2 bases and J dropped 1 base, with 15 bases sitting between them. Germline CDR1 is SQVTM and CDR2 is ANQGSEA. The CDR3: CSVEMGAAGSYNEQFF. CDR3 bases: TGCAGCGTTGAAATGGGGGCGGCGGGTTCCTACAATGAGCAGTTCTTC.

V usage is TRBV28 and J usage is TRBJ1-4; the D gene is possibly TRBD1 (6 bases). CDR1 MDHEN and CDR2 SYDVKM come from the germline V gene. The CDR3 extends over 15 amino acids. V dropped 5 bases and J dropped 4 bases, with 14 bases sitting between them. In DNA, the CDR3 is TGTGCCAGCAGTCACAGGACAGAGAATAATGAAAAACTGTTTTTT. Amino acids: CASSHRTENNEKLFF.

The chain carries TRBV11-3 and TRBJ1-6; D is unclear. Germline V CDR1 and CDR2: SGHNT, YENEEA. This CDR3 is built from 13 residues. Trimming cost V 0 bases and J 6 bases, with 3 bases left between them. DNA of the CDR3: TGTGCCAGCAGCTTAGAATCTAATTCACCCCTCCACTTT. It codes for CASSLESNSPLHF.

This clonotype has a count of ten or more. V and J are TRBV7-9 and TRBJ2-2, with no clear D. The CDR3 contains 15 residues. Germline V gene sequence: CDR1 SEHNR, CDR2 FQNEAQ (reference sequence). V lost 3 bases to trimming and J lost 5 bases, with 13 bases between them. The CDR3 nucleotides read TGTGCCAGCAGCTTCGGGTTTGACGAAACCGGGGAGCTGTTTTTT. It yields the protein CASSFGFDETGELFF.

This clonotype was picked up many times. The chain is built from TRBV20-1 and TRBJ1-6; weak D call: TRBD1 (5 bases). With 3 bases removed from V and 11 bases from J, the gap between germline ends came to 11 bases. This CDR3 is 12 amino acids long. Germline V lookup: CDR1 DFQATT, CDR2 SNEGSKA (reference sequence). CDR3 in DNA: TGCAGTGCTAGTTCCCTGGGGGCACCCCTCCACTTT. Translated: CSASSLGAPLHF.

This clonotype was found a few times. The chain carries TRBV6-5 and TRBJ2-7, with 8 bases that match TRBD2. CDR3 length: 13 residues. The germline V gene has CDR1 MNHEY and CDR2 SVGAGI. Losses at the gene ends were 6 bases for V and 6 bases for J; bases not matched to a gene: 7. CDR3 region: CASRGGLVSEQYF. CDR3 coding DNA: TGTGCCAGCAGGGGGGGACTAGTGAGCGAGCAGTACTTC.